The 3 T cell receptor beta chains below were found in one sample sequenced in a study of T-cell memory formation after mild COVID-19. MiXCR was run by TCRdb on the 5' RACE reads, yielding one entry per CDR3 protein. The table lists approximately 390,000 distinct CDR3 sequences, roughly 15% of them singletons. The sample comprised PBMCs or a T cell subset sorted from them (not recorded which). The receptors come from a man between 18 and 29 years old who had mild COVID-19 (a few samples of this study predate the infection). Cell type and time point are not known.

The rearrangement links TRBV4-3 to TRBJ2-5; TRBD2 matches at 11 bases. CDR3 size: 17 residues. Unmatched junction bases numbered 9, after V lost 0 bases and J lost 6 bases. Germline V gives CDR1 LGHNA, CDR2 YSLEER. Here the CDR3 reads CASSQDLAGGRVQTQYF. Here the CDR3 DNA reads TGCGCCAGCAGCCAAGATCTAGCGGGGGGCCGCGTTCAGACCCAGTACTTC.

In its sample, this clonotype was seen a few times. This sequence joins TRBV2 and TRBJ2-2; D tentatively reads TRBD1 or TRBD2 (5 bases each). The CDR3 contains 14 residues. The V and J ends lost 8 bases and 7 bases respectively, with 17 bases between them. Germline-derived CDR1 and CDR2 are SNHLY and FYNNEI. The CDR3 DNA follows: TGTGCCAGCCTAGAGCAGGGTCGGGGCGGGGAGCTGTTTTTT. Its protein product is CASLEQGRGGELFF.

This clonotype was recorded a few times. V is TRBV7-2 and J is TRBJ1-5; 9 nucleotides match TRBD1. Losses at the gene ends were 1 base for V and 2 bases for J; bases not matched to a gene: 6. This CDR3 spans 17 amino acids. Germline V gene lookup returns CDR1 SGHTA and CDR2 FQGNSA. The CDR3: CASSLEGTGWGNQPQHF. The CDR3 coding sequence is TGTGCCAGCAGCTTAGAAGGGACAGGGTGGGGCAATCAGCCCCAGCATTTT.